Listed below are T cell receptor beta chains from one sample, sequenced in a study of blood T cell repertoires in COVID-19. Sequencing used immunoSEQ multiplex PCR; TCRdb keeps in-frame clones, though not all of them. Among 200,000 to 250,000 clones, roughly four fifths were seen once, and the ten largest hold less than 15%. Input material: peripheral blood. These receptors all come from a woman aged 40 to 50 with acute or convalescent COVID-19. The CDR3 runs from the conserved cysteine through the conserved F or W. A D gene is named only where the DNA matches it firmly. Part of the rows lack a size; the others show once, few, many or a class for expanded clones.

J gene	CDR3 length	clone size	V gene	D gene	CDR3 DNA	CDR3 protein
TRBJ2-1	16	once	TRBV5-6	TRBD2	TGTGCCAGCAGCTTGTTTACTAGCGGGGATTACAATGAGCAGTTCTTC	CASSLFTSGDYNEQFF
TRBJ1-5	14	-	TRBV2	-	TGTGCCAGCAGTGAAATTCGGGGGGATCAGCCCCAGCATTTT	CASSEIRGDQPQHF
TRBJ2-1	15	-	TRBV11-2	TRBD2	TGTGCCAGCAGCTTAGGACTAGCGGGGGGAGATGAGCAGTTCTTC	CASSLGLAGGDEQFF
TRBJ2-7	14	-	TRBV15	TRBD2	TGTGCCACCCGGACTAGCGGGAGTGTGGACGAGCAGTACTTC	CATRTSGSVDEQYF
TRBJ2-1	17	-	TRBV4-1	TRBD1	TGCGCCAGCAGCCATGCAACTGACAGGGGCCTTTACAATGAGCAGTTCTTC	CASSHATDRGLYNEQFF
TRBJ2-3	15	-	TRBV11-3	-	TGTGCCAGCAGCTTTGGGGGACTTAGCACAGATACGCAGTATTTT	CASSFGGLSTDTQYF
TRBJ2-7	13	-	TRBV9	-	TGTGCCAGCAGCGTAGTTGCGGGGACCGAGCAGTACTTC	CASSVVAGTEQYF
TRBJ2-1	14	-	TRBV29-1	TRBD2	TGCAGCGTTTCGCCTAGCGGGAGTAACCGTGAGCAGTTCTTC	CSVSPSGSNREQFF
TRBJ2-3	16	-	TRBV3-1/TRBV3-2	TRBD1	TGTGCCAGCAGCCTGGAGGGACAGGGAATTATAGGTACGCAGTATTTT	CASSLEGQGIIGTQYF
TRBJ2-1	15	-	TRBV6-2/TRBV6-3	TRBD2	TGTGCCAGCAGTCGACTAGCGGCCGAATACAATGAGCAGTTCTTC	CASSRLAAEYNEQFF
TRBJ2-6	20	-	TRBV4-1	TRBD1	TGCGCCAGCAGCCACACTGGGACAGCCGTTTCTCGCTCTGGGGCCAACGTCCTGACTTTC	CASSHTGTAVSRSGANVLTF
TRBJ2-7	11	-	TRBV20-1	-	TGCAGTGCCGGTAGAGCTCCGGAGCAGTACTTC	CSAGRAPEQYF
TRBJ1-2	12	once	TRBV6-2/TRBV6-3	-	TGTGCCAGCAGTTACCGATCGGGAGGGTACACCTTC	CASSYRSGGYTF
TRBJ2-5	15	-	TRBV27	TRBD2	TGTGCCAGCAGTCCCCTGGGACTAGCGGCAGAGACCCAGTACTTC	CASSPLGLAAETQYF
TRBJ2-7	15	-	TRBV30	TRBD2	TGTGCCTGGAGGCCTACTAGCGGGAAAAGAGGGGAGCAGTACTTC	CAWRPTSGKRGEQYF
TRBJ1-2	12	-	TRBV6-5	TRBD1	TGTGCCAGCCATCGGACAGGGACGAGCTACACCTTC	CASHRTGTSYTF
TRBJ2-4	16	-	TRBV10-1	TRBD1	TGCGCCAGCAGACCCGACAGGGATCGGGTCGAAAACATTCAGTACTTC	CASRPDRDRVENIQYF
TRBJ2-2	16	-	TRBV27	TRBD1	TGTGCCAGCAGTGGGTGGCAGGGGGCGTCGGCCGGGGAGCTGTTTTTT	CASSGWQGASAGELFF
TRBJ1-2	18	-	TRBV3-1/TRBV3-2	TRBD1	TGTGCCAGCAGCGTGCCATCAAAGTTTCGACAGGGGTCTAGGGGCTACACCTTC	CASSVPSKFRQGSRGYTF
TRBJ1-1	13	many	TRBV5-1	-	TGCGCCAGCTCCAGACAGGACTCCTTTGAAGCTTTCTTT	CASSRQDSFEAFF
TRBJ2-1	15	-	TRBV7-9	TRBD1	TGTGCCAGCAGCTCGACAGGGGGCCCCCACAATGAGCAGTTCTTC	CASSSTGGPHNEQFF
TRBJ2-7	17	few	TRBV7-8	TRBD2	TGTGCCAGCAGCCCGAGACTCTACGGGAGGGGATCCTACGAGCAGTACTTC	CASSPRLYGRGSYEQYF
TRBJ2-3	15	-	TRBV7-2	TRBD2	TGTGCCAGCAGCTTGGCAGCGGGGGGGACAGATACGCAGTATTTT	CASSLAAGGTDTQYF
TRBJ2-5	16	once	TRBV20-1	TRBD2	TGCAGTGCTAGTGTAGCGGGACGCGGAAGGCAAGAGACCCAGTACTTC	CSASVAGRGRQETQYF
TRBJ2-6	19	-	TRBV5-1	TRBD1	TGCGCCAGCAGCTTGGTACCCCGGACAGGGGGCAGTGGGGCCAACGTCCTGACTTTC	CASSLVPRTGGSGANVLTF
TRBJ1-2	15	once	TRBV9	TRBD1	TGTGCCAGCAGCACTTCGACAGGGTGGAACTATGGCTACACCTTC	CASSTSTGWNYGYTF
TRBJ2-1	14	-	TRBV30	TRBD2	TGTGCCTGGAGTTTAGGCGGGGGGGCCCCTGAGCAGTTCTTC	CAWSLGGGAPEQFF
TRBJ2-7	16	-	TRBV2	-	TGTGCCAGCAAACCCCCGACAGATTCCCTACACTACGAGCAGTACTTC	CASKPPTDSLHYEQYF
TRBJ2-7	16	-	TRBV7-2	TRBD1	TGTGCCAGCAGCTTAGGCCGCAGGGGGCGGAATTACGAGCAGTACTTC	CASSLGRRGRNYEQYF
TRBJ1-5	16	-	TRBV19	TRBD1	TGTGCCAGTAGTACCCGACAGGGTCGGGGCAATCAGCCCCAGCATTTT	CASSTRQGRGNQPQHF
TRBJ2-5	16	-	TRBV4-3	-	TGCGCCAGCAGCCAGGGGAGAGGTGATTTGGGAGAGACCCAGTACTTC	CASSQGRGDLGETQYF
TRBJ2-2	17	-	TRBV7-2	TRBD1	TGTGCCAGCAGCTTCCCCATTACAGGGGGCAACACCGGGGAGCTGTTTTTT	CASSFPITGGNTGELFF
TRBJ2-7	14	-	TRBV6-2/TRBV6-3	TRBD2	TGTGCCAGCGGCCACCTAGCGGGAGGTTACGAGCAGTACTTC	CASGHLAGGYEQYF
TRBJ2-5	14	-	TRBV5-6	TRBD1	TGTGCCAGCAGCTCCGACAGGGGGAGACAGACCCAGTACTTC	CASSSDRGRQTQYF
TRBJ1-5	16	-	TRBV5-5	TRBD1	TGTGCCAGCAGCCAGGCTGGGACAGGGGGGAATCAGCCCCAGCATTTT	CASSQAGTGGNQPQHF
TRBJ1-5	14	-	TRBV11-3	-	TGTGCCAGCAGCCCAGTGGCATCCAATCAGCCCCAGCATTTT	CASSPVASNQPQHF
TRBJ2-7	15	-	TRBV27	-	TGTGCCAGCCGTAAACTGGAGGGGGCGTCTAGCGAGCAGTACTTC	CASRKLEGASSEQYF
TRBJ1-1	15	-	TRBV21-1	-	TGTGCCAGCAGCAAACGAGTAGCAGGGGGCGAGGAAGCTTTCTTT	CASSKRVAGGEEAFF
TRBJ2-3	19	-	TRBV21-1	-	TGTGCCAGCAGCAGGGCGTGGGGACGAGCGGGTTGTGGCACAGATACGCAGTATTTT	CASSRAWGRAGCGTDTQYF
TRBJ1-6	14	-	TRBV14	-	TGTGCCAGCAGTCACAGGAAGAACAATTCACCCCTCCACTTT	CASSHRKNNSPLHF
TRBJ1-2	14	few	TRBV2	-	TGTGCCAGCAGTGTTTTAGTTAACGGCTATGGCTACACCTTC	CASSVLVNGYGYTF
TRBJ1-1	13	-	TRBV12-3/TRBV12-4	-	TGTGCCAGCAGTTTACATGAGGGCACTGAAGCTTTCTTT	CASSLHEGTEAFF
TRBJ2-2	17	-	TRBV11-2	-	TGTGCCAGCAGCCACCTCGGACAGAGCGCGAACACCGGGGAGCTGTTTTTT	CASSHLGQSANTGELFF
TRBJ2-5	14	-	TRBV30	TRBD1	TGTGCCTGGAGGCGGACAGGGGGCAGTGAGACCCAGTACTTC	CAWRRTGGSETQYF
TRBJ1-5	19	-	TRBV11-2	TRBD1	TGTGCCAGCAGCTTAGACGGGACAGGTGGTATAGGGGGCAATCAGCCCCAGCATTTT	CASSLDGTGGIGGNQPQHF
TRBJ1-4	14	-	TRBV15	-	TGTGCCACCACCGTCGGGGGGACTAATGAAAAACTGTTTTTT	CATTVGGTNEKLFF
TRBJ2-2	14	-	TRBV10-3	-	TGTGCCATCAGCAAACCGGGGAATACCGGGGAGCTGTTTTTT	CAISKPGNTGELFF
TRBJ1-1	15	-	TRBV13	TRBD1	TGTGCCAGCAGCCGACAGGGAGTGGGGAACACTGAAGCTTTCTTT	CASSRQGVGNTEAFF
TRBJ2-3	12	once	TRBV30	-	TGTGCCTGCCGGGATAACACAGATACGCAGTATTTT	CACRDNTDTQYF
TRBJ2-3	17	-	TRBV2	TRBD2	TGTGCCAGCAGTGAGCCTAGCGGGGGGAGGTTTCATGATACGCAGTATTTT	CASSEPSGGRFHDTQYF
TRBJ1-1	13	few	TRBV12-5	-	TGTGCTAGTGGTTTAACAGGTCTCGTTAGCGCTTTCTTT	CASGLTGLVSAFF
TRBJ1-2	15	-	TRBV27	TRBD1	TGTGCCAGCAGTTTCACCGGGACAGGACACTATGGCTACACCTTC	CASSFTGTGHYGYTF
TRBJ1-1	13	-	TRBV7-8	-	TGTGCCAGCAGCTTAGACAGGTCCTATGAAGCTTTCTTT	CASSLDRSYEAFF
TRBJ2-5	15	-	TRBV10-3	TRBD1	TGTGCCATCAGCACTAAAGGGGGCAACCAAGAGACCCAGTACTTC	CAISTKGGNQETQYF